Listed here are 15 T cell receptor beta chains from one sample, sequenced in a study of beta chain features in type 1 diabetes. The authors reverse transcribed all of the isolated RNA, so sequencing captured expressed TCRB transcripts. Some clones are missing from TCRdb's copy, which holds only in-frame ones; the method was immunoSEQ multiplex PCR. The sample lists about 450,000 clones, roughly an eighth occurring once. The sequencing input was naive CD4+ T cells from blood. All receptors come from a woman between 18 and 29 years old in good health.

The chain joins TRBV5-4 to TRBJ2-3; TRBD2 agrees at 8 bases. Germline CDR1 SGHNT, CDR2 YYREEE (reference sequence). The CDR3 totals 15 residues. Germline trimming cut 8 bases from V and 5 bases from J; bases unmatched to any gene: 13. The CDR3 sequence is CASARGGPGGDTQYF. The CDR3 bases are TGTGCCAGTGCACGGGGGGGCCCCGGAGGAGATACGCAGTATTTT.

The rearrangement uses TRBV7-6 and TRBJ2-6; tentatively, D is TRBD1 or TRBD2 (5 bases each). Deletions cut 4 bases from V and 0 bases from J, with 10 bases between. This CDR3 contains 16 residues. Germline CDR1 reads SGHVS; CDR2 reads FNYEAQ. CDR3 loop: CASSSSGGSGANVLTF. CDR3 DNA sequence: TGTGCCAGCAGCTCTTCTGGGGGCTCTGGGGCCAACGTCCTGACTTTC.

This sequence joins TRBV19 and TRBJ2-3; D remains ambiguous. From germline, CDR1 is LNHDA and CDR2 SQIVND (reference sequence). The CDR3 runs 15 residues. V lost 5 bases, J lost 0 bases, and 12 bases lay in between. The CDR3 DNA reads as TGTGCCAGTAGTTTGGGCCAGACTAGCACAGATACGCAGTATTTT. This sequence encodes CASSLGQTSTDTQYF. Combining the CDR3 with reference TRBV19 and TRBJ2-3 gives the whole variable domain DGGITQSPKYLFRKEGQNVTLSCEQNLNHDAMYWYRQDPGQGLRLIYYSQIVNDFQKGDIAEGYSVSREKKESFPLTVTSAQKNPTAFYLCASSLGQTSTDTQYFGPGTRLTVL.

J is TRBJ1-3 and V is TRBV29-1; TRBD1 agrees at 7 bases. V lost 6 bases to trimming and J lost 0 bases; unmatched junction nucleotides: 5. The CDR3 spans 14 residues. Germline V gene lookup returns CDR1 SQVTM and CDR2 ANQGSEA. The CDR3 DNA reads as TGCAGCGTCATGGACAGGAGCTCTGGAAACACCATATATTTT. It is translated as CSVMDRSSGNTIYF.

A few counts support this clone. The chain carries TRBV28 and TRBJ2-5; 9 bases map to TRBD1. Looked up from germline, CDR1 is MDHEN and CDR2 is SYDVKM. J was trimmed by 3 bases and V by 4 bases; bases with no gene match: 0. This CDR3 is 13 amino acids long. CDR3 amino acids: CASSWTGEETQYF. Written as DNA, the CDR3 is TGTGCCAGCAGTTGGACAGGGGAAGAGACCCAGTACTTC.

V is TRBV7-6 and J is TRBJ2-7; TRBD1 agrees at 8 bases. This CDR3 comprises 14 residues. Losses at the gene ends were 5 bases for V and 1 base for J; bases not matched to a gene: 4. Germline CDR1 SGHVS, CDR2 FNYEAQ. CDR3 sequence reads: CASSVRQGSYEQYV. Written as DNA, the CDR3 is TGTGCCAGCAGCGTAAGACAGGGGTCCTACGAGCAGTACGTC.

V is TRBV2 and J is TRBJ2-3; TRBD2 aligns across 10 bases. Looked up from germline, CDR1 is SNHLY and CDR2 is FYNNEI. Trimming at V came to 0 bases and at J to 2 bases, leaving 14 bases not matched to a gene. This CDR3 has 20 amino acids. The CDR3 DNA reads as TGTGCCAGCAGTGAAGCTAGTAGTGTGATACTAGCGGGATTCACAGATACGCAGTATTTT. Amino acids: CASSEASSVILAGFTDTQYF.

The table lists this clone with a few counts. The chain is built from TRBV11-2 and TRBJ2-3; weak D call: TRBD2 (5 bases). V was shortened by 1 base and J by 0 bases, with 17 bases between the two germline ends. Germline assignment: CDR1 SGHAT and CDR2 FQNNGV. The CDR3 covers 18 residues. The CDR3 bases are TGTGCCAGCAGCTTAGTTTTCTTCCAAGCGGCTAGCACAGATACGCAGTATTTT. Translation: CASSLVFFQAASTDTQYF.

The gene calls are TRBV29-1 and TRBJ2-5, with a tentative D call TRBD2 (6 bases). Germline V lookup: CDR1 SQVTM, CDR2 ANQGSEA. The germline V and J ends were trimmed by 4 bases and 5 bases, with 20 bases remaining between them. CDR3 length equals 15 residues. The CDR3 coding sequence is TGCAGCGTTGGTGTAGGAGGGGCCCGGCGGGAGACCCAGTACTTC. Its protein is CSVGVGGARRETQYF.

This sequence joins TRBV7-9 and TRBJ2-7, with TRBD1 matching over 10 bases. The CDR3 runs 17 residues. Germline trimming cut 2 bases from V and 3 bases from J; bases unmatched to any gene: 10. Germline V gene lookup returns CDR1 SEHNR and CDR2 FQNEAQ (reference sequence). CDR3 region: CASSLSYGTGAVYEQYF. The CDR3 coding sequence is TGTGCCAGCAGCTTAAGCTACGGGACAGGGGCGGTCTACGAGCAGTACTTC.

The chain combines TRBV7-9 with TRBJ1-4, with unresolved D. The CDR3 totals 15 residues. The V end was cut by 5 bases, the J end by 7 bases, with 17 bases between. The germline CDR1 and CDR2 sequences are SEHNR and FQNEAQ (reference sequence). The CDR3 sequence is CASSRGGPRVEKLFF. The CDR3 coding sequence is TGTGCCAGCAGCCGAGGAGGGCCTCGGGTTGAAAAACTGTTTTTT.

V is TRBV29-1 and J is TRBJ1-2, with 7 bases lining up with TRBD1. The CDR3 is made up of 13 amino acids. Germline V gives CDR1 SQVTM, CDR2 ANQGSEA. The V gene end was trimmed by 6 bases and the J gene end by 8 bases; junction bases not matched to a gene: 12. CDR3 sequence reads: CSVGQSLSGGYTF. CDR3 DNA sequence: TGCAGCGTGGGACAGTCCCTCTCTGGAGGCTACACCTTC.

This chain connects TRBV18 to TRBJ2-7; D not resolved. The length of the CDR3 is 13 residues. V was pared by 3 bases and J by 6 bases, with 12 bases between. Germline-derived CDR1 and CDR2 are KGHSH and LQKENI. The CDR3 coding sequence is TGTGCCAGCTCACCCCCCGGTGTAGGCGAGCAGTACTTC. It yields the protein CASSPPGVGEQYF. Filled out from reference TRBV18 and TRBJ2-7, the complete variable domain reads NAGVMQNPRHLVRRRGQEARLRCSPMKGHSHVYWYRQLPEEGLKFMVYLQKENIIDESGMPKERFSAEFPKEGPSILRIQQVVRGDSAAYFCASSPPGVGEQYFGPGTRLTVT.

The chain is built from TRBV29-1 and TRBJ2-5, with 8 bases identical to TRBD1. The J call may be mistaken, given a closer DNA end match to TRBJ2-7. The germline V gene encodes CDR1 SQVTM and CDR2 ANQGSEA. This CDR3 has 13 residues. This chain's CDR3 is CSARTGFSYEQYF. DNA of the CDR3: TGCAGCGCCCGGACAGGGTTCTCCTACGAGCAGTACTTC.

Only a few counts were recorded for this clone. V is TRBV28 and J is TRBJ1-2, with 7 bases fitting TRBD1. Looked up from germline, CDR1 is MDHEN and CDR2 is SYDVKM. With 7 bases clipped from V and 8 bases from J, the junction kept 13 bases outside the gene matches. This CDR3 is 14 amino acids long. This CDR3 reads CASISGQSYGGYTF. The CDR3 bases are TGTGCCAGCATTTCGGGACAGTCTTATGGCGGCTACACCTTC.